The 28 T cell receptor beta chains listed next were all sequenced from one sample in a study of T-cell reconstitution after alpha-beta-depleted transplantation in children. The TCRbeta library was prepared with unique molecular identifiers. MiXCR, applied by TCRdb to the PCR reads, yields one record per CDR3 protein. This sample has 400,000 to 450,000 distinct CDR3 sequences, with over 40% found just once. The sequences come from PBMCs, collected before TCRalphabeta/CD19-depleted stem cell transplant. Every receptor here comes from a girl aged 2 to 9 with aplastic anemia, due to receive a stem cell transplant.

In this sample, this clonotype turned up many times. This rearrangement joins TRBV20-1 to TRBJ1-5, with TRBD1 matching 8 bases. Germline V gives CDR1 DFQATT, CDR2 SNEGSKA (reference sequence). J lost 3 bases, V lost 5 bases, and 3 bases had no gene match. This CDR3 spans 13 amino acids. The CDR3 reads CSADRGDNQPQHF. The CDR3 DNA reads TGCAGTGCTGACAGGGGAGACAATCAGCCCCAGCATTTT.

This sequence joins TRBV20-1 and TRBJ2-7; 9 positions agree with TRBD2. The trim removed 3 bases at V and 1 base at J, leaving 13 bases unmatched. The germline V gene encodes CDR1 DFQATT and CDR2 SNEGSKA (reference sequence). CDR3 size: 17 residues. CDR3 DNA sequence: TGCAGTGCTAGGGATTCCTCCGGGACTAGCCTTTCCTACGAGCAGTACTTC. Translating it yields CSARDSSGTSLSYEQYF.

This clonotype has a single count. The CDR3 region is CASSPQGDEQFF. The CDR3, as DNA: TGTGCCAGCAGTCCACAGGGGGATGAGCAGTTCTTC. The chain couples TRBV6-5 to TRBJ2-1, with TRBD1 matching over 8 bases. CDR3 size: 12 residues. CDR1 is MNHEY and CDR2 is SVGAGI in the germline V gene. The V gene end was trimmed by 5 bases and the J gene end by 8 bases; junction bases not matched to a gene: 2.

The rearrangement joins TRBV20-1 to TRBJ2-1; TRBD2 might be the D (5 bases). This CDR3 is built from 10 residues. Germline V gene data show CDR1 as DFQATT and CDR2 as SNEGSKA (reference sequence). The V gene lost 6 bases and the J gene lost 10 bases, with 10 bases spanning the gap. CDR3 DNA sequence: TGCAGTGCCTTGACTAAAGAGCAGTTCTTC. This encodes CSALTKEQFF.

J is TRBJ1-2 and V is TRBV11-2; D not resolved. Germline CDR1 reads SGHAT; CDR2 reads FQNNGV. The CDR3 is 16 amino acids. Trimming left V 5 bases short and J 5 bases short, with 21 bases between. CDR3 DNA sequence: TGTGCCAGCAGCCCCACGGTTGGCAGACTCGCTTATGGCTACACCTTC. Encoded protein: CASSPTVGRLAYGYTF.

This sequence joins TRBV20-1 and TRBJ2-5; D is undetermined. V lost 3 bases and J 5 bases, leaving 13 bases between the germline ends. CDR3 length equals 13 residues. CDR1 is DFQATT, CDR2 SNEGSKA, per germline (reference sequence). As DNA, the CDR3 is TGCAGTGCTAGGAGACCGAATGAGGAGACCCAGTACTTC. This translates into CSARRPNEETQYF.

This clonotype has at least ten counts. The CDR3 sequence: CASSAGQNTQYF. CDR3 nucleotide sequence: TGTGCCAGCAGCGCCGGACAGAATACGCAGTATTTT. This sequence joins TRBV7-3 and TRBJ2-3; D possibly corresponds to TRBD1 (6 bases). V lost 5 bases, J lost 7 bases, and 10 bases lay in between. The CDR3 runs 12 residues. Germline loops: CDR1 SGHTA, CDR2 FQGTGA.

The rearrangement links TRBV5-6 to TRBJ2-2, with a possible D match to TRBD2 (5 bases). The CDR3 runs to 16 residues. Germline V lookup: CDR1 SGHDT, CDR2 YYEEEE. V was pared by 4 bases and J by 1 base, with 14 bases between. The CDR3: CASSLAAGVNTGELFF. CDR3 DNA: TGTGCCAGCAGCCTCGCTGCCGGGGTGAACACCGGGGAGCTGTTTTTT.

This clonotype was counted only a few times. V is TRBV7-9 and J is TRBJ1-1, with D perhaps TRBD1 (6 bases). Germline CDR1 SEHNR, CDR2 FQNEAQ (reference sequence). The CDR3 contains 15 residues. Trimming removed 5 bases from V and 1 base from J, with 14 bases in between. The CDR3 DNA reads TGTGCCAGCAGCGGGGCCGAGACAGGGAACACTGAAGCTTTCTTT. Translation: CASSGAETGNTEAFF.

This clonotype has more than one count but fewer than ten. The V gene is TRBV28, the J gene TRBJ1-6; 7 bases are a match to TRBD1. The length of the CDR3 is 18 residues. V lost 3 bases to trimming and J lost 6 bases; unmatched junction nucleotides: 14. CDR1 is MDHEN and CDR2 is SYDVKM in the germline V gene. The CDR3 bases are TGTGCCAGCAGTTTTGCCCCCTCCAGACAGGGCCCTAATTCACCCCTCCACTTT. Its protein is CASSFAPSRQGPNSPLHF.

The V gene is TRBV20-1, the J gene TRBJ2-5, with unresolved D. Per germline, CDR1 DFQATT and CDR2 SNEGSKA (reference sequence). V was pared by 4 bases and J by 3 bases, with 9 bases between. There are 12 residues in the CDR3. The CDR3: CSAILSKETQYF. DNA of the CDR3: TGCAGTGCTATTCTCAGTAAAGAGACCCAGTACTTC.

The V and J genes are TRBV5-1 and TRBJ2-1, with D possibly called TRBD1 or TRBD2 (5 bases each). The CDR3 contains 13 residues. Germline lookup yields CDR1 SGHRS and CDR2 YFSETQ. Trimming left V 3 bases short and J 9 bases short, with 13 bases between. DNA of the CDR3: TGCGCCAGCAGCTCGGGACCTGGGACTGAGCAGTTCTTC. It codes for CASSSGPGTEQFF.

Written as DNA, the CDR3 is TGTGCCAGCAGCTTAGTAGGGGTACGCGACACAGATACGCAGTATTTT. Its translation is CASSLVGVRDTDTQYF. V is TRBV7-2 and J is TRBJ2-3; a possible D gene is TRBD1 (5 bases). This CDR3 comprises 16 residues. Germline V gene sequence: CDR1 SGHTA, CDR2 FQGNSA. The V and J ends lost 1 base and 2 bases respectively, with 13 bases between them.

The chain uses TRBV6-1 and TRBJ2-7; weak D call: TRBD1 (6 bases). The CDR3 sequence is 15 residues long. V lost 5 bases to trimming and J lost 7 bases, with 21 bases between them. Germline loops: CDR1 MNHNS, CDR2 SASEGT. The CDR3 region is CASSPSGGPPSEQYF. For the CDR3, the DNA is TGTGCCAGCAGTCCCTCTGGGGGCCCACCATCGGAGCAGTACTTC.

The V and J genes are TRBV18 and TRBJ2-7; D might be TRBD1 (6 bases). CDR1 is KGHSH and CDR2 is LQKENI in the germline V gene. The CDR3 covers 14 residues. With 4 bases removed from V and 1 base from J, the gap between germline ends came to 11 bases. This chain's CDR3 is CASSLGQTSYEQYF. In DNA, the CDR3 is TGTGCCAGCTCACTCGGACAGACTTCCTACGAGCAGTACTTC. The full variable domain, its missing parts supplied by reference TRBV18 and TRBJ2-7, is NAGVMQNPRHLVRRRGQEARLRCSPMKGHSHVYWYRQLPEEGLKFMVYLQKENIIDESGMPKERFSAEFPKEGPSILRIQQVVRGDSAAYFCASSLGQTSYEQYFGPGTRLTVT.

This clonotype was observed a handful of times. The J gene is TRBJ1-1, the V gene TRBV20-1; D may be TRBD1 (5 bases). Germline values: CDR1 DFQATT, CDR2 SNEGSKA (reference sequence). V gave up 3 bases and J gave up 9 bases, with 17 bases separating them. This CDR3 spans 13 amino acids. The CDR3 region has the DNA TGCAGTGCTAGTGGGTTCGGGGGAGGTCAAGCTTTCTTT. The encoded protein is CSASGFGGGQAFF.

This clonotype came up a few times. The genes are TRBV6-5 and TRBJ2-2; D possibly matches TRBD1 or TRBD2 (5 bases each). V shed 4 bases and J shed 4 bases, with 19 bases lying between them. The CDR3 is made up of 17 amino acids. Germline loops: CDR1 MNHEY, CDR2 SVGAGI. For the CDR3, the DNA is TGTGCCAGCAGTTCCCGGGACCTTAGTTCAAGCACCGGGGAGCTGTTTTTT. Its protein is CASSSRDLSSSTGELFF.

This clonotype was seen a single time. J is TRBJ2-3 and V is TRBV27, with a tentative D call TRBD2 (7 bases). Germline V gene data show CDR1 as MNHEY and CDR2 as SMNVEV (reference sequence). The CDR3 length is 13 residues. The V end was cut by 5 bases, the J end by 4 bases, with 10 bases between. The CDR3 DNA sequence: TGTGCCAGCAGTGGCGGGGGCTCAGATACGCAGTATTTT. It yields the protein CASSGGGSDTQYF.

The chain is built from TRBV7-8 and TRBJ2-7; 7 bases fit TRBD1. CDR1 is SGHVS, CDR2 FQNEAQ, per germline. This CDR3 is built from 15 residues. Trimming removed 6 bases from V and 2 bases from J; junction bases left unmatched: 10. The CDR3 sequence: CASSHTATGPYEQYF. The CDR3 DNA sequence: TGTGCCAGCAGTCATACGGCGACAGGGCCCTACGAGCAGTACTTC.

This clonotype was recorded at least ten times. This chain links TRBV5-1 with TRBJ2-1, with a tentative D call TRBD2 (5 bases). Trimming removed 0 bases at V and 4 bases at J, with 8 bases between. The V gene's germline CDR1 is SGHRS and CDR2 YFSETQ. This CDR3 is 14 amino acids long. CDR3 protein: CASSLGGIYNEQFF. For the CDR3, the DNA is TGCGCCAGCAGCTTGGGAGGGATTTACAATGAGCAGTTCTTC.

This clonotype occurred many times. The chain carries TRBV7-8 and TRBJ1-1; D uncertain. CDR1 SGHVS and CDR2 FQNEAQ come from the germline V gene. Trimming took off 1 base at V and 3 bases at J, with 12 bases between the two ends. The CDR3 has 15 residues. This CDR3 is CASSLDDPNHTEAFF. Here the CDR3 DNA reads TGTGCCAGCAGCTTAGATGATCCAAACCACACTGAAGCTTTCTTT.

The chain combines TRBV6-1 with TRBJ2-3; TRBD2 agrees at 8 bases. Trimming took 11 bases from V and 0 from J; bases not matched to a gene: 4. This CDR3 comprises 13 residues. From germline, CDR1 is MNHNS and CDR2 SASEGT. The CDR3 DNA reads TGTGCCTCCCGCGGGGGGAGCACAGATACGCAGTATTTT. Translated, it gives CASRGGSTDTQYF.

This clonotype appeared a few times. V and J are TRBV5-1 and TRBJ1-3, with unresolved D. Germline V gives CDR1 SGHRS, CDR2 YFSETQ. There are 16 residues in the CDR3. Trimming removed 0 bases from V and 0 bases from J, with 10 bases in between. The chain's CDR3 is CASSLAGMSSGNTIYF. Here the CDR3 DNA reads TGCGCCAGCAGCTTGGCCGGAATGAGCTCTGGAAACACCATATATTTT.

In this sample, this clonotype turned up a few times. The chain employs TRBV11-3 and TRBJ2-5; the D gene is possibly TRBD1 (6 bases). Germline CDR1 SGHNT, CDR2 YENEEA. The CDR3 totals 15 residues. V lost 1 base to trimming and J lost 0 bases, with 9 bases between them. The CDR3 here is CASSLGGHHQETQYF. The DNA for the CDR3 is TGTGCCAGCAGCTTAGGGGGACACCACCAAGAGACCCAGTACTTC. The complete variable domain, with remaining parts taken from reference TRBV11-3 and TRBJ2-5, reads EAGVVQSPRYKIIEKKQPVAFWCNPISGHNTLYWYLQNLGQGPELLIRYENEEAVDDSQLPKDRFSAERLKGVDSTLKIQPAELGDSAVYLCASSLGGHHQETQYFGPGTRLLVL.

The chain is built from TRBV6-5 and TRBJ2-7; D is unclear. The CDR3 has 16 residues. V lost 2 bases and J 3 bases, leaving 17 bases between the germline ends. Looked up from germline, CDR1 is MNHEY and CDR2 is SVGAGI. The CDR3 spells CASSYRLGPQSYEQYF. The CDR3 DNA reads TGTGCCAGCAGTTACCGGCTCGGTCCTCAGAGCTACGAGCAGTACTTC.

This chain uses TRBV20-1 with TRBJ2-3; 9 bases are a match to TRBD1. There are 14 residues in the CDR3. CDR1 DFQATT and CDR2 SNEGSKA come from the germline V gene (reference sequence). The trim removed 6 bases at V and 3 bases at J, leaving 7 bases unmatched. DNA for the CDR3: TGCAGTGCCAAACGACAGGGGGTAACAGATACGCAGTATTTT. Translated: CSAKRQGVTDTQYF.

This clonotype has just one count. The chain combines TRBV28 with TRBJ2-3, with a weak D call TRBD2 (5 bases). The CDR3 runs to 12 residues. Trimming removed 6 bases from V and 5 bases from J, with 9 bases in between. Germline V gives CDR1 MDHEN, CDR2 SYDVKM. CDR3 residues: CASRPRGDTQYF. DNA for the CDR3: TGTGCCAGCAGGCCCCGGGGAGATACGCAGTATTTT.

The CDR3 DNA reads as TGTGCCAGCAGCCCGAATGTGGGTTGGCAAGAGACCCAGTACTTC. Translation: CASSPNVGWQETQYF. The chain recombines TRBV7-3 with TRBJ2-5, with unresolved D. Germline assignment: CDR1 SGHTA and CDR2 FQGTGA. This CDR3 contains 15 residues. V was trimmed by 5 bases and J by 2 bases, leaving 15 bases between them.